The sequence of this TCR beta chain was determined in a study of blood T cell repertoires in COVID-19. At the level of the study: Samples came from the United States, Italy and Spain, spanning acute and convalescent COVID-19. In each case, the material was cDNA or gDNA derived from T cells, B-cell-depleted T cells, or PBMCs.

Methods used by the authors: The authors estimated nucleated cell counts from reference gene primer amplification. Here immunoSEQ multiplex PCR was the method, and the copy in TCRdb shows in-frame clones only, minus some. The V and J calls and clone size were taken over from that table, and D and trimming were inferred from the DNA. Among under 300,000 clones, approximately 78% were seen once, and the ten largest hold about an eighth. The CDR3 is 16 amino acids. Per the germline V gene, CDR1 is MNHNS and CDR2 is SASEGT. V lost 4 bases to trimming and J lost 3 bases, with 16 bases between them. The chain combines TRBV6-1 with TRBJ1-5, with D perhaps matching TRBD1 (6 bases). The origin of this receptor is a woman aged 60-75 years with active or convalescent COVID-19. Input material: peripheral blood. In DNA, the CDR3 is TGTGCCAGCAGTGTTGGGGGGGGCCTTCCCAATCAGCCCCAGCATTTT. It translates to CASSVGGGLPNQPQHF.